The clone carrying this T cell receptor (beta chain) was picked up a small number of times. Its antigen remains unidentified. Primers included in the PCR were 60 Vbeta and 13 Jbeta primers. Libraries were prepared by immunoSEQ multiplex PCR; TCRdb keeps only in-frame clonotypes and omits some of them. The sample comprises fewer than 150,000 clones, around 69% of which are singletons, and roughly 16% rests with the top ten. The data belong to a study of cytomegalovirus exposure and HLA in healthy donors. Overall study findings and caveats: The authors later found HLA-associated TCR beta chains more clonally expanded than equally common others. Testing in vitro showed a few CMV-associated chains specific for CMV antigens. Later analysis identified about 17,000 TCR beta sequences associated with HLA alleles, using a false discovery rate threshold of 0.05.

Donors counted as nominally healthy when sampled, yet unrecorded immune exposures were likely. V was cut by 0 bases and J by 5 bases, with 14 bases left in between. The CDR3 is 15 amino acids. In germline, CDR1 is SGHRS, CDR2 YFSETQ. Sequenced material: PBMCs. The rearrangement links TRBV5-1 to TRBJ2-5; a weak D match, TRBD2 (6 bases). The TCR originated in a man aged 45-65 years in good health and CMV-seropositive. CDR3 sequence reads: CASSLVGTGLETQYF. The CDR3 DNA follows: TGCGCCAGCAGCTTGGTTGGGACTGGGCTGGAGACCCAGTACTTC.